This T cell receptor beta chain was sequenced for a study of shared clonotypes between healthy human individuals. Across the study: CD4 naive and CD4 memory each took three plates per donor, while CD8 naive took two and CD8 memory one. The study's findings and limits: Non-shared clonotypes had lower generation probabilities than those shared by all four donors.

Comments on this clone: Its matching antigen is unknown.

The method was immunoSEQ multiplex PCR; TCRdb's version includes in-frame clones alone and lacks a portion of them. The sample lists more than 2 million clones, approximately 94% occurring once. Participating donors were healthy, HIV-negative adults free of recent acute infections or vaccinations. The clonotype comes from a man between 18 and 35 years old in good health. The sequencing sample was made of naive CD4+ T cells sorted from blood. Noted subset: CD45RA+ positively selected.

The CDR3 bases are TGCGCCAGCAGCTCTCAAGCGGGTTTCCAAGAGACCCAGTACTTC. The encoded protein is CASSSQAGFQETQYF. The rearrangement uses TRBV5-1 and TRBJ2-5; maybe TRBD2 (6 bases). V lost 3 bases, J lost 1 base, and 13 bases lay in between. Germline lookup yields CDR1 SGHRS and CDR2 YFSETQ. The CDR3 sequence is 15 residues long.